This record concerns one T cell receptor beta chain sequence. The sample originates from a study of beta chain features in type 1 diabetes. Study-wide background: Patients shared similar age, gender and cell yields with healthy donors. Examination of sorted cells across all samples involved around 99 million cells.

The entirety of the isolated RNA underwent reverse transcription, so expressed TCRB transcripts were sequenced. Average reads for naive, central memory and regulatory T cell samples were about 3.57 million. Method: immunoSEQ multiplex PCR; TCRdb's copy keeps in-frame clones and lacks some. The data hold about 140,000 clones, with about 7% observed a single time. The clonotype originates from a woman in her 30s in good health. The specimen was central memory CD4+ T cells from blood.

The CDR3 nucleotides are TGTGCCAGCAGCTTGGTCGGGACAGGCAAAGAGACCCAGTACTTC. It specifies CASSLVGTGKETQYF. This chain links TRBV5-4 with TRBJ2-5; TRBD1 agrees at 8 bases. This CDR3 is 15 amino acids long. J gave up 3 bases and V 0 bases, and 4 bases lay outside the gene matches. Per the germline V gene, CDR1 is SGHNT and CDR2 is YYREEE (reference sequence). The full variable domain, with the rest looked up from reference TRBV5-4 and TRBJ2-5, is ETGVTQSPTHLIKTRGQQVTLRCSSQSGHNTVSWYQQALGQGPQFIFQYYREEENGRGNFPPRFSGLQFPNYSSELNVNALELDDSALYLCASSLVGTGKETQYFGPGTRLLVL.